This TCR beta chain emerged from a study of technical replicates of blood from four donors. This table comes from immunoSEQ multiplex PCR, and its TCRdb copy is limited to in-frame clones, with some not included. The profile covers over 85,000 clones, with 96% appearing a single time and roughly 0.39% taken by the ten largest. Trimming left V 5 bases short and J 2 bases short, with 11 bases between. Germline CDR1 reads SGHAT; CDR2 reads FQNNGV. This CDR3 has 14 amino acids. Sequencing input: T cells isolated from PBMCs. The sequence derives from a human donor in good health. The chain couples TRBV11-2 to TRBJ2-3, with D possibly TRBD2 on 6 matching bases. This chain's CDR3 is CASSRDSYTDTQYF. For the CDR3, the DNA is TGTGCCAGCAGCCGGGACTCCTACACAGATACGCAGTATTTT.